This TCR beta chain derives from a study of blood T cell repertoires in COVID-19. With 0 bases removed from V and 2 bases from J, the gap between germline ends came to 14 bases. Germline V gives CDR1 MNHEY, CDR2 SMNVEV (reference sequence). The CDR3 loop spans 17 amino acids. Profiling relied on immunoSEQ multiplex PCR, and the TCRdb table lists in-frame clones only, not all of them. The table has over 200,000 clones, approximately 86% seen once. The chain links TRBV27 to TRBJ2-1, with unresolved D. The source material was peripheral blood. This clonotype originated in a woman aged 25 to 39 who had recovered from COVID-19. The CDR3 spells CASSLSRQATAYNEQFF. The CDR3 nucleotides read TGTGCCAGCAGTTTATCCAGGCAGGCGACCGCCTACAATGAGCAGTTCTTC.